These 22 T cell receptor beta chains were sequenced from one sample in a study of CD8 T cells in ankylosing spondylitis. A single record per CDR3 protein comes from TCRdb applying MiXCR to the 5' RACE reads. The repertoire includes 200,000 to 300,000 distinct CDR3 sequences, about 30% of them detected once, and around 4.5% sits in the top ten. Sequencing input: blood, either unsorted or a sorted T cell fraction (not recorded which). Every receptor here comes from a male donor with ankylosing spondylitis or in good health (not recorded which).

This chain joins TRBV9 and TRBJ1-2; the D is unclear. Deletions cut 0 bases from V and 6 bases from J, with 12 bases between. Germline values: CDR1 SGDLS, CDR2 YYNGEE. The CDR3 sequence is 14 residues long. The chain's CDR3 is CASSVDQAGDGYTF. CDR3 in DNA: TGTGCCAGCAGCGTAGACCAGGCCGGGGATGGCTACACCTTC.

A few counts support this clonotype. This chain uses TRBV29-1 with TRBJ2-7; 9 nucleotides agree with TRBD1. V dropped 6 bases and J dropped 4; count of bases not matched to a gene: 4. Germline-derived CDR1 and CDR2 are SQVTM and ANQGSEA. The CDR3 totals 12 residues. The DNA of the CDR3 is TGCAGCGTCCGGGACAGGGCGTACGAGCAGTACTTC. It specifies CSVRDRAYEQYF.

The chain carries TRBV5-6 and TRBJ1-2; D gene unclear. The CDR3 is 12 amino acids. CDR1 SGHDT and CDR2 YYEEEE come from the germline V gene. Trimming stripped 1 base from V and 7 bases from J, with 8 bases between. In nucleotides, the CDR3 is TGTGCCAGCAGCTTGATTCTGGGTGGCTACACCTTC. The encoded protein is CASSLILGGYTF.

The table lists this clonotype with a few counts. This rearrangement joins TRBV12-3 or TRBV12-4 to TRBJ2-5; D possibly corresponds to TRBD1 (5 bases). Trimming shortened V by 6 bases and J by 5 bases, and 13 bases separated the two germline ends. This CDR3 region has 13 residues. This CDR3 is CASSRAFGETQYF. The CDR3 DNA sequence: TGTGCCAGCAGCAGGGCATTCGGGGAGACCCAGTACTTC.

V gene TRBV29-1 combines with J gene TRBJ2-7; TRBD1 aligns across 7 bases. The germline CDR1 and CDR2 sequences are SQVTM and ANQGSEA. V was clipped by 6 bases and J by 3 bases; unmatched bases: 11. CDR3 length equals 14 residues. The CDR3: CSVVTNRGVYEQYF. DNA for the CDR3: TGCAGCGTCGTAACGAACAGGGGTGTCTACGAGCAGTACTTC.

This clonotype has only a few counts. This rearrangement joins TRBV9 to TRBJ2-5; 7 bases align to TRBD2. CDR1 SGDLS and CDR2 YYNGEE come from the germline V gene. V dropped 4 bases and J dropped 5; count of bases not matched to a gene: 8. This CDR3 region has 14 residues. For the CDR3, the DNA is TGTGCCAGCAGCCTTAGAGCGGGGAGGGAGACCCAGTACTTC. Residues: CASSLRAGRETQYF.

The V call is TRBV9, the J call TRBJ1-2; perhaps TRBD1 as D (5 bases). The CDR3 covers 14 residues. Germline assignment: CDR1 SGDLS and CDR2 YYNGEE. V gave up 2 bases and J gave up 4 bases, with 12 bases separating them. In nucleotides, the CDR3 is TGTGCCAGCAGCGTCGGATGGGGGTCCTATGGCTACACCTTC. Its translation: CASSVGWGSYGYTF.

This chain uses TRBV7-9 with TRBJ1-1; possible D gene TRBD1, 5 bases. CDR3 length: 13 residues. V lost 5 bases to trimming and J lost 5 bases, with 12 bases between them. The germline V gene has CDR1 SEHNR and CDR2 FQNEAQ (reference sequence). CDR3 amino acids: CASSPGLWTEAFF. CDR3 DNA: TGTGCCAGCAGCCCAGGGTTGTGGACTGAAGCTTTCTTT.

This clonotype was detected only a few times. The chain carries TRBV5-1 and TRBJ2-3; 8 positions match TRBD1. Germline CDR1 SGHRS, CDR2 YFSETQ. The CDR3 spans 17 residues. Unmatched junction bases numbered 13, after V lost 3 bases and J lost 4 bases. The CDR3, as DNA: TGCGCCAGCAGCTCCTTCAGGGACAGGTTAGCACCAGATACGCAGTATTTT. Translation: CASSSFRDRLAPDTQYF.

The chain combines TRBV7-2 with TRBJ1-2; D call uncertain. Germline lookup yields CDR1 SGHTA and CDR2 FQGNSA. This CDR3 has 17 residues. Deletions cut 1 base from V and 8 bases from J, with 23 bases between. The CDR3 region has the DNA TGTGCCAGCAGCTTAGGGGCGGGCTATCCGGACCAATCGGGCTACACCTTC. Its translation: CASSLGAGYPDQSGYTF.

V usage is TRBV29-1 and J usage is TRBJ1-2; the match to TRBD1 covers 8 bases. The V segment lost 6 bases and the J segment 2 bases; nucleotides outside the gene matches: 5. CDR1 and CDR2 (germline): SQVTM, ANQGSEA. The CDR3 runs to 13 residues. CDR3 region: CSVWDRTNYGYTF. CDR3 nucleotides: TGCAGCGTCTGGGACAGGACAAACTATGGCTACACCTTC.

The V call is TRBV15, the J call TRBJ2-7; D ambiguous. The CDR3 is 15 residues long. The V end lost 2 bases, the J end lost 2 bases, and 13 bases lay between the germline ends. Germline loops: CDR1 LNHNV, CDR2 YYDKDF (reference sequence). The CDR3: CATSRPFDVPYEQYF. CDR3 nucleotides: TGTGCCACCAGCAGACCGTTTGACGTCCCCTACGAGCAGTACTTC.

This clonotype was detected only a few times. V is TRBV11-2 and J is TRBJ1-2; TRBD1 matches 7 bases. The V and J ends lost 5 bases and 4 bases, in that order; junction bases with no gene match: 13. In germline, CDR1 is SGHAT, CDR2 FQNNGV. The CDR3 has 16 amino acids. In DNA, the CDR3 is TGTGCCAGCAGCCCCCAACCGGGACAGCAGTCCTATGGCTACACCTTC. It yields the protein CASSPQPGQQSYGYTF.

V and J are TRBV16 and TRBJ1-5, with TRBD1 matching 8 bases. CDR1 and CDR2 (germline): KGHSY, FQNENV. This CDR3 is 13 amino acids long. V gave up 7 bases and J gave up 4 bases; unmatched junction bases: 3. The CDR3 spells CASKDRANQPQHF. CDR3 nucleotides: TGTGCCAGCAAGGACAGGGCGAATCAGCCCCAGCATTTT.

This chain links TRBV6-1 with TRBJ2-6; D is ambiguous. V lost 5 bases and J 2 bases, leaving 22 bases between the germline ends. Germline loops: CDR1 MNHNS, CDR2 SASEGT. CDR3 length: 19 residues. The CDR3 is CASSRGSPDGPTGANVLTF. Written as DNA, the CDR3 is TGTGCCAGCAGTCGTGGAAGTCCCGATGGGCCTACTGGGGCCAACGTCCTGACTTTC.

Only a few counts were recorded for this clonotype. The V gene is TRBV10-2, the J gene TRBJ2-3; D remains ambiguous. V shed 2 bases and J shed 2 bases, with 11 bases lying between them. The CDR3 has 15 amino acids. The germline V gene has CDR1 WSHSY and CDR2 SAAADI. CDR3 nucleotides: TGCGCCAGCAGTGAGCTGAATACAGACACAGATACGCAGTATTTT. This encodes CASSELNTDTDTQYF.

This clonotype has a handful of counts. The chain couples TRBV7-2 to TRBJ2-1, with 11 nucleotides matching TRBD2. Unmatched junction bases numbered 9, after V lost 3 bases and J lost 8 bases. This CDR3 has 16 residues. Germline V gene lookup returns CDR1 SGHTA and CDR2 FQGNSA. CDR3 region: CASSFSSGGPFDEQFF. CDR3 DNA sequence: TGTGCCAGCAGCTTCTCTAGCGGGGGGCCCTTCGATGAGCAGTTCTTC.

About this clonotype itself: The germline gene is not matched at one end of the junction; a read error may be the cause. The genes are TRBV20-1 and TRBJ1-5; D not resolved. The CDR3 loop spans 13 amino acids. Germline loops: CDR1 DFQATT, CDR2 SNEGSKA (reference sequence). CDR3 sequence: CSASGDSNQPQHF. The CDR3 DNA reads TGCAGCGCTAGTGGAGATAGCAATCAGCCCCAGCATTTT.

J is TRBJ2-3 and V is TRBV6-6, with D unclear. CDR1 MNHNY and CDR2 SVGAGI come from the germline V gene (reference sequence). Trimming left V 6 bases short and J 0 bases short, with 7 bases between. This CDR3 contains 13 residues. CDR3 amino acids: CASRTQSTDTQYF. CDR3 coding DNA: TGTGCCAGCAGGACACAGAGCACAGATACGCAGTATTTT.

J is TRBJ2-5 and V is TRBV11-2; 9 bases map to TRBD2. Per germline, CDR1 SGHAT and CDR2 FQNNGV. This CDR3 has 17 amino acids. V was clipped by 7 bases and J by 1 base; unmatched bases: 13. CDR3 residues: CASTLGASGKPQETQYF. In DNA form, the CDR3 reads TGTGCCAGCACTCTCGGTGCTAGCGGGAAACCCCAAGAGACCCAGTACTTC.

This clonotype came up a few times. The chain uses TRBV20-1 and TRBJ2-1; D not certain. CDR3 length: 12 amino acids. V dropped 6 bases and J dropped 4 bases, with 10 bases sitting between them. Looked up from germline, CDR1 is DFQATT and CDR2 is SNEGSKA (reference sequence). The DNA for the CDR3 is TGCAGTGCAAGGATAAAGTACAATGAGCAGTTCTTC. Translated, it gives CSARIKYNEQFF.

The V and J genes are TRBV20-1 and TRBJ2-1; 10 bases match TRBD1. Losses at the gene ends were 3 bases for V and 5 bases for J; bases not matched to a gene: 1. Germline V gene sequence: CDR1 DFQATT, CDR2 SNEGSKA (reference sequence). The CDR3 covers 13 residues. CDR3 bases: TGCAGTGCTAGGGGGACAGGGGACAATGAGCAGTTCTTC. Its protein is CSARGTGDNEQFF.